This T cell receptor (beta chain) originates from a study of blood T cell repertoires in COVID-19. Study-level information: Acute and convalescent COVID-19 samples came from the United States, Italy and Spain.

Data came from immunoSEQ multiplex PCR; TCRdb stores just in-frame clones and leaves some out. The table records fewer than 350,000 clones, approximately 90% of them present only once. This CDR3 has 16 amino acids. Trimming removed 3 bases from V and 5 bases from J; junction bases left unmatched: 4. Per the germline V gene, CDR1 is MDHEN and CDR2 is SYDVKM. It was within 2 weeks before study entry that exposed participants met a COVID-19 case. Sample: PBMCs or T cells enriched from blood (not recorded which). The clonotype was recovered from a man aged 35 to 55 who had been exposed to COVID-19. The gene calls are TRBV28 and TRBJ2-1; 13 bases agree with TRBD2. CDR3: CASSLGTSGTNNEQFF. CDR3 bases: TGTGCCAGCAGTTTGGGGACTAGCGGGACTAACAATGAGCAGTTCTTC. Full variable domain (rest looked up from reference TRBV28 and TRBJ2-1): DVKVTQSSRYLVKRTGEKVFLECVQDMDHENMFWYRQDPGLGLRLIYFSYDVKMKEKGDIPEGYSVSREKKERFSLILESASTNQTSMYLCASSLGTSGTNNEQFFGPGTRLTVL.